This T cell receptor beta chain stems from a study of human T cells and chemical hapten exposure. Extraction yielded total RNA from whole blood (unfractionated). Points on this clonotype: Its antigen is still unknown.

One entry per CDR3 protein results from TCRdb running MiXCR on the 5' RACE reads. The sample consists of 110,000 or so distinct CDR3 sequences, approximately 20% of them appearing once. Study observations and caveats: With regard to DPC sensitization, TCRs above 1 in 1000 frequency did not change.

This CDR3 contains 18 residues. With 0 bases removed from V and 4 bases from J, the gap between germline ends came to 17 bases. CDR1 is KGHDR and CDR2 is SFDVKD in the germline V gene. The receptor comes from a human donor in good health. The genes are TRBV24-1 and TRBJ2-2, with D possibly matching TRBD1 (6 bases). The CDR3 region has the DNA TGTGCCACCAGTGATTTGTGGGGGCCCGGCAGGGGCACCGGGGAGCTGTTTTTT. Residues: CATSDLWGPGRGTGELFF.